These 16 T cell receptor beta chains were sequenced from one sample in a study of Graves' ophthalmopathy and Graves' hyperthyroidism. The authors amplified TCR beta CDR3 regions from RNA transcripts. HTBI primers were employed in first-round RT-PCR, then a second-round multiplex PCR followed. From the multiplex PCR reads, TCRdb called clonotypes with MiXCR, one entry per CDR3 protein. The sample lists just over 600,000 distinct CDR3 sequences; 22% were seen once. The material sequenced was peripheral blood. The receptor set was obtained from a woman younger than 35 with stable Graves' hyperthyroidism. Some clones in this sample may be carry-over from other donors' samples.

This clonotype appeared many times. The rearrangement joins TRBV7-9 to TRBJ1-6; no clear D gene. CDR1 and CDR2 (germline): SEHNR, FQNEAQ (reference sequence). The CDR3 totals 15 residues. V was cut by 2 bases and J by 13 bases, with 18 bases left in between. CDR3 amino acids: CASSLSNTPDSPLHF. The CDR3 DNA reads TGTGCCAGCAGCTTAAGCAACACACCCGACTCCCCCCTCCACTTT. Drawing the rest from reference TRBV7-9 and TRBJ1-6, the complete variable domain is DTGVSQNPRHKITKRGQNVTFRCDPISEHNRLYWYRQTLGQGPEFLTYFQNEAQLEKSRLLSDRFSAERPKGSFSTLEIQRTEQGDSAMYLCASSLSNTPDSPLHFGNGTRLTVT.

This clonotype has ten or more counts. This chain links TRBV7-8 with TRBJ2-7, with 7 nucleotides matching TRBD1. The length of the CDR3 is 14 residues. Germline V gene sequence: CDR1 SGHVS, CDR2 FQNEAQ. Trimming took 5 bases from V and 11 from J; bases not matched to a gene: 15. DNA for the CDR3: TGTGCCAGCAGCCCACTCCATAGACAGGGCGACGAGTACTTC. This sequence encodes CASSPLHRQGDEYF.

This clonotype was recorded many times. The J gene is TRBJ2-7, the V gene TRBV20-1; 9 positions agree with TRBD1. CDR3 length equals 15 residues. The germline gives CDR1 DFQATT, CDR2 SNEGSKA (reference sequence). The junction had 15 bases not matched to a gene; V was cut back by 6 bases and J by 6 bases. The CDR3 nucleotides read TGCAGTGCCAAGCAGACCGGGACAGGGTCGTCCGAGCAGTACTTC. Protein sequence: CSAKQTGTGSSEQYF.

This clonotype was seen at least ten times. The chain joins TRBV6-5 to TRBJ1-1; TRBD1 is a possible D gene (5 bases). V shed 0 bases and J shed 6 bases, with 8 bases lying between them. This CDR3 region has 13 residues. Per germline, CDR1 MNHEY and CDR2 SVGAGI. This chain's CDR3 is CASSYSIRAEAFF. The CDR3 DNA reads TGTGCCAGCAGTTACTCGATCAGGGCTGAAGCTTTCTTT.

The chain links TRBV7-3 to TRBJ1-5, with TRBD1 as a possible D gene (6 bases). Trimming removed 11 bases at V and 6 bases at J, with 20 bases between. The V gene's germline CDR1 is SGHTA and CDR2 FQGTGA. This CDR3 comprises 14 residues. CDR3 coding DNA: TGTGCCGGTGGGGGCGCGGAGGATAGTCAGCCCCAGCATTTT. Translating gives CAGGGAEDSQPQHF.

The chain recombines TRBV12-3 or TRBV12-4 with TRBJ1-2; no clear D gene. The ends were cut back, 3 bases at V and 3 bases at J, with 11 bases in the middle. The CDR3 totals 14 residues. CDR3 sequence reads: CASSFGISDYGYTF. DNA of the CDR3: TGTGCCAGCAGTTTCGGGATTAGTGACTATGGCTACACCTTC.

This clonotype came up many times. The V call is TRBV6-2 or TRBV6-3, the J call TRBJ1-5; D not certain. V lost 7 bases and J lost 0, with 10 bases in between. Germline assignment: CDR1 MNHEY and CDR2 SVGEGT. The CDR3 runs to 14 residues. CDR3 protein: CASNGLDSNQPQHF. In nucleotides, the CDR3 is TGTGCCAGCAACGGACTCGATAGCAATCAGCCCCAGCATTTT.

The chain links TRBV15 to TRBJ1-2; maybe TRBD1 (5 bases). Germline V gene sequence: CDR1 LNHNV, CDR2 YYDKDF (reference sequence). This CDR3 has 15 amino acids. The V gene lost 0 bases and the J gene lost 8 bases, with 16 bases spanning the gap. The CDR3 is CATSRDEEGRHGYTF. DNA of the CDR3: TGTGCCACCAGCAGAGATGAAGAGGGACGGCACGGCTACACCTTC.

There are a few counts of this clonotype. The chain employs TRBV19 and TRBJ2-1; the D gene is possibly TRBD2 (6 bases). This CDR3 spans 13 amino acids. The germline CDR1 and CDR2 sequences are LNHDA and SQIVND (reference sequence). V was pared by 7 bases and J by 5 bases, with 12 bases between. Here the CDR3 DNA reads TGTGCCAGTAAAAAGTGGGGGGACAATGAGCAGTTCTTC. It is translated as CASKKWGDNEQFF. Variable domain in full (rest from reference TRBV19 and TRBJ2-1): DGGITQSPKYLFRKEGQNVTLSCEQNLNHDAMYWYRQDPGQGLRLIYYSQIVNDFQKGDIAEGYSVSREKKESFPLTVTSAQKNPTAFYLCASKKWGDNEQFFGPGTRLTVL.

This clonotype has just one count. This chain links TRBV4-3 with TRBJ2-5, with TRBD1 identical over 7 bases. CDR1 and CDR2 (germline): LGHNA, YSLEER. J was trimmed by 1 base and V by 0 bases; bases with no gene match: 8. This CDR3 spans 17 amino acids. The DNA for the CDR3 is TGCGCCAGCAGCCAAGATCGGACGACAGGGATCCAAGAGACCCAGTACTTC. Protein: CASSQDRTTGIQETQYF.

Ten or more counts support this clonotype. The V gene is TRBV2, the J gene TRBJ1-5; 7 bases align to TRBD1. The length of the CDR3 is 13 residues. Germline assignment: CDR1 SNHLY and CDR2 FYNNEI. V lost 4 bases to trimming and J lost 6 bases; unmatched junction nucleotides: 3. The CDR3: CASSATGSQPQHF. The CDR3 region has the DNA TGTGCCAGCAGTGCGACAGGGAGTCAGCCCCAGCATTTT. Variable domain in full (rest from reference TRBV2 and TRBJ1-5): EPEVTQTPSHQVTQMGQEVILRCVPISNHLYFYWYRQILGQKVEFLVSFYNNEISEKSEIFDDQFSVERPDGSNFTLKIRSTKLEDSAMYFCASSATGSQPQHFGDGTRLSIL.

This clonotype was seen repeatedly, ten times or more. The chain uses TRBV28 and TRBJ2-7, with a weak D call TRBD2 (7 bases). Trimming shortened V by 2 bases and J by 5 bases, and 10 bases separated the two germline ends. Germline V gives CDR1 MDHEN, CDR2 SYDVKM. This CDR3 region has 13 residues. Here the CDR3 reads CASSLRGGNEQYF. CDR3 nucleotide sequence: TGTGCCAGCAGTTTAAGGGGGGGCAACGAGCAGTACTTC.

The CDR3 nucleotides read TGTGCCAGCCAAAGGACAGTGGGAGTCTGGGAGACCCAGTACTTC. Its translation: CASQRTVGVWETQYF. The rearrangement links TRBV27 to TRBJ2-5, with D possibly matching TRBD1 (6 bases). The CDR3 has 15 residues. V was clipped by 8 bases and J by 5 bases, with 21 bases between them. Germline V lookup: CDR1 MNHEY, CDR2 SMNVEV (reference sequence).

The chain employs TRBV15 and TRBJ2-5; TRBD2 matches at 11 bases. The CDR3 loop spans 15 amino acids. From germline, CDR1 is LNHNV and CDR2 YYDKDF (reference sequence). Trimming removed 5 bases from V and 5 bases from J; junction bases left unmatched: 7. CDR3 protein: CATSLAGGEWETQYF. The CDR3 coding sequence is TGTGCCACCAGCCTAGCGGGGGGCGAATGGGAGACCCAGTACTTC.

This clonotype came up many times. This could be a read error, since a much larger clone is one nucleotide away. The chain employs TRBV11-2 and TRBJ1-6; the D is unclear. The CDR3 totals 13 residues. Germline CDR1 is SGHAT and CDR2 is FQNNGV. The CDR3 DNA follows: TGTGCCAGCAGCTTAGGAGGAGATTCACACCTCCACTTT. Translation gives CASSLGGDSHLHF.

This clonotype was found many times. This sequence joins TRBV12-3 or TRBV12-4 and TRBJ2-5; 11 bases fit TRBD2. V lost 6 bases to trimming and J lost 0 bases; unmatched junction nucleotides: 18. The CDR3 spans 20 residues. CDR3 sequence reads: CASSHLDPGLADPYQETQYF. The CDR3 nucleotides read TGTGCCAGCAGCCACCTAGATCCGGGACTAGCGGACCCGTACCAAGAGACCCAGTACTTC.